The clone carrying this TCR beta chain was seen a few times. The antigen remains undetermined. This sample was included in a study of response to subunit inactivated influenza vaccine. The study's findings and limits: The study's authors posited that every seasonal influenza vaccination enlists few new T cells.

TCRdb called the RT-PCR reads again in MiXCR, with one record for every CDR3 protein. The repertoire includes a few hundred thousand distinct CDR3 sequences, 22% of them detected once, and 10% sits in the top ten. V lost 3 bases, J lost 2 bases, and 11 bases lay in between. The CDR3 covers 15 residues. Germline V lookup: CDR1 MNHEY, CDR2 SMNVEV (reference sequence). The chain employs TRBV27 and TRBJ1-5; maybe TRBD1 (5 bases). The specimen was PBMCs from blood, collected 21 months after vaccination. This clonotype was sampled from a man between 50 and 69 years old who received an inactivated influenza vaccine. Here the CDR3 reads CASSLGPGGNQPQHF. The CDR3 nucleotides are TGTGCCAGCAGTTTGGGGCCAGGAGGCAATCAGCCCCAGCATTTT.